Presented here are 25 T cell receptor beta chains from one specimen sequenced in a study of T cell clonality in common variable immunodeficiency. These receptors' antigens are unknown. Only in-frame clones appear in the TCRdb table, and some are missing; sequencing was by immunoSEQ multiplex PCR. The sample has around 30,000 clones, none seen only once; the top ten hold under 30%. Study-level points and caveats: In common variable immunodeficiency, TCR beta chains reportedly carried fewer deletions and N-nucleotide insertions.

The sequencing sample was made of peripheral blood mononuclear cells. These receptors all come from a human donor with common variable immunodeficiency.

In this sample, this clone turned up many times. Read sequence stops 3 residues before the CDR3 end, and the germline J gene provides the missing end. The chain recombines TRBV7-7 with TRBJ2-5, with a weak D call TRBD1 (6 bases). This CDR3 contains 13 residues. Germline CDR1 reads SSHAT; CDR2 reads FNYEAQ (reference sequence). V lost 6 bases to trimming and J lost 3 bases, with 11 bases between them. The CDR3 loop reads CASSTRGKETQYF. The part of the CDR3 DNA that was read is TGTGCCAGCAGTACGAGGGGGAAAGAGACC.

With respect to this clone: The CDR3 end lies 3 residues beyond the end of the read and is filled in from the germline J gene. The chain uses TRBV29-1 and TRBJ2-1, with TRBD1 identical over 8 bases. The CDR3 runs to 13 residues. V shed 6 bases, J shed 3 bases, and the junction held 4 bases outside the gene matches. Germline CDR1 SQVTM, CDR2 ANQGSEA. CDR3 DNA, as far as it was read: TGCAGCGTGACAGGGGTGATCTACAATGAG. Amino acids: CSVTGVIYNE. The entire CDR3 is CSVTGVIYNEQFF.

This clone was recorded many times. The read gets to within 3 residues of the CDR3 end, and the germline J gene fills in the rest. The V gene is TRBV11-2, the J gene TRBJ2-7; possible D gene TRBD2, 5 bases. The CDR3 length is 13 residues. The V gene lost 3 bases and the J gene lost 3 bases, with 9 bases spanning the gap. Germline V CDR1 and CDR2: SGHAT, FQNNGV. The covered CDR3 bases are TGTGCCAGCAGCTTCTCCGGGGTCTACGAG. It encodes CASSFSGVYE. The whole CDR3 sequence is CASSFSGVYEQYF. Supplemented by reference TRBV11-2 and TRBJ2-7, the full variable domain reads EAGVAQSPRYKIIEKRQSVAFWCNPISGHATLYWYQQILGQGPKLLIQFQNNGVVDDSQLPKDRFSAERLKGVDSTLKIQPAKLEDSAVYLCASSFSGVYEQYFGPGTRLTVT.

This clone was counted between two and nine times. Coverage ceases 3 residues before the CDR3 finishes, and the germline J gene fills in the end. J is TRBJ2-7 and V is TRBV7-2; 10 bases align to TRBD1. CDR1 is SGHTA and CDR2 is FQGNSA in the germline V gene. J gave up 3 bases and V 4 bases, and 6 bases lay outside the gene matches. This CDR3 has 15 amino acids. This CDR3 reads CASSSGTGVNYEQYF. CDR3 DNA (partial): TGTGCCAGCAGCTCGGGGACAGGGGTAAACTACGAG.

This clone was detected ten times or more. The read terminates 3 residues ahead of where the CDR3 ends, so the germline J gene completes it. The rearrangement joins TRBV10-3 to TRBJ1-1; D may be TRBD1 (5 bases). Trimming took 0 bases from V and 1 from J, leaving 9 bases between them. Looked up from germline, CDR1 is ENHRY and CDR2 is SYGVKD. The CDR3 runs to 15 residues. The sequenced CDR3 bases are TGTGCCATCAGTGAGTCTCAGGGTAGGAACACTGAA. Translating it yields CAISESQGRNTE. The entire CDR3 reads CAISESQGRNTEAFF.

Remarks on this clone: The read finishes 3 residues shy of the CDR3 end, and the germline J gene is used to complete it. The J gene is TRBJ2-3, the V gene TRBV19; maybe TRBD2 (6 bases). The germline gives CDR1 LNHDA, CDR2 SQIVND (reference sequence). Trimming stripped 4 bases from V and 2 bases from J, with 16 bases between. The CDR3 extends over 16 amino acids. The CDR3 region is CASSRASVVYTDTQYF. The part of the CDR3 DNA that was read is TGTGCCAGTAGTAGGGCTAGCGTAGTATACACAGATACG. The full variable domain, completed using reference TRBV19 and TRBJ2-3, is DGGITQSPKYLFRKEGQNVTLSCEQNLNHDAMYWYRQDPGQGLRLIYYSQIVNDFQKGDIAEGYSVSREKKESFPLTVTSAQKNPTAFYLCASSRASVVYTDTQYFGPGTRLTVL.

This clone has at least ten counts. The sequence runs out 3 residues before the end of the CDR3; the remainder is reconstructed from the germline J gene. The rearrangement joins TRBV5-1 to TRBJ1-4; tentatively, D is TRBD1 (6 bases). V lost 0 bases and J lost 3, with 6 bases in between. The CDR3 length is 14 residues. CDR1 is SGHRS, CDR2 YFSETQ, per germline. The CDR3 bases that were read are TGCGCCAGCAGCTTGGACAGGGCTAATGAAAAA. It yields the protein CASSLDRANEK. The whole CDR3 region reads CASSLDRANEKLFF.

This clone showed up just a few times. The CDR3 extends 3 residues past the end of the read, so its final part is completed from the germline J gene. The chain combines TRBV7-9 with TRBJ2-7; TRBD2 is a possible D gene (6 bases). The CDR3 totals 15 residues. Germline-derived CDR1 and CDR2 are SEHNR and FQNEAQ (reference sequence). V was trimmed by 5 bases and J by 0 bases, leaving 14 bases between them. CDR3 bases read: TGTGCCAGCAGCCGGGACTGGATAATCTCCTACGAG. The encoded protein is CASSRDWIISYE. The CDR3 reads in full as CASSRDWIISYEQYF.

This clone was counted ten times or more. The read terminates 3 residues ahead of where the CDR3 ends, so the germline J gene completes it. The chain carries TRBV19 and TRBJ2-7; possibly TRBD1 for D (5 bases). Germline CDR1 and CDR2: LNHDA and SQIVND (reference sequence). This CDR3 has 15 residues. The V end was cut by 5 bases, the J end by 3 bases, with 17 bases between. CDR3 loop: CASSSKTARNYEQYF. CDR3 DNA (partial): TGTGCCAGTAGTTCTAAGACAGCCAGAAACTACGAG.

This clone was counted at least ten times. CDR3 bases read: TGCGCCAGCAGCTTCACTAGCGGGAGAGGCACCGGGGAG. Translated: CASSFTSGRGTGE. The CDR3, in full, reads CASSFTSGRGTGELFF. The chain has TRBV5-1 and TRBJ2-2, with TRBD2 identical over 11 bases. From the germline J gene comes the end of the CDR3, since the read stops 3 residues before it. CDR1 SGHRS and CDR2 YFSETQ come from the germline V gene. The CDR3 totals 16 residues. Trimming at V came to 2 bases and at J to 4 bases, leaving 4 bases not matched to a gene.

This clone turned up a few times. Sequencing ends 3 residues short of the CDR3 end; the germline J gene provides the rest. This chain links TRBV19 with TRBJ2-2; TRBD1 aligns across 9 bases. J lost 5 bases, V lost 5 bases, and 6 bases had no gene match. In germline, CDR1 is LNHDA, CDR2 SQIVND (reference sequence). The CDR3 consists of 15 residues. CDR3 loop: CASSLGDRVTGELFF. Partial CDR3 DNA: TGTGCCAGTAGTTTAGGGGACAGGGTAACCGGGGAG.

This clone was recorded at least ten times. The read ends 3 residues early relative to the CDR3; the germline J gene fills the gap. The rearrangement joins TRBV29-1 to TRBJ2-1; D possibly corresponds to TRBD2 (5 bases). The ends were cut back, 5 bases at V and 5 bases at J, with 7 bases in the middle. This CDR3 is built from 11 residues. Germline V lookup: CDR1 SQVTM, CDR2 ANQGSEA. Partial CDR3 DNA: TGCAGCGTTCGGCGGGACAATGAG. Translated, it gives CSVRRDNE. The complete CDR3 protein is CSVRRDNEQFF.

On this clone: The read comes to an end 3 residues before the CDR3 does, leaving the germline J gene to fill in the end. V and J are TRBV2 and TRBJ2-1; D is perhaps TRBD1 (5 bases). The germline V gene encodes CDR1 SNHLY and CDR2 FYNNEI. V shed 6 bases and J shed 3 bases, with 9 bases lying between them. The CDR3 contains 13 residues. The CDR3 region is CASRTGVYNEQFF. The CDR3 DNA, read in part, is TGTGCCAGCAGAACAGGAGTCTACAATGAG.

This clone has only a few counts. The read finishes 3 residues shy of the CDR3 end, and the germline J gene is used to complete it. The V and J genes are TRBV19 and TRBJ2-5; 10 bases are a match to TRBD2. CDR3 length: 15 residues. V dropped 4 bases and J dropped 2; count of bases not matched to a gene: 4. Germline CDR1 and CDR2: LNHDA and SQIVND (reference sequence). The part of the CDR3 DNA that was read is TGTGCCAGTAGTAGACAGACTAGCGGGCAAGAGACC. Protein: CASSRQTSGQET. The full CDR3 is CASSRQTSGQETQYF.

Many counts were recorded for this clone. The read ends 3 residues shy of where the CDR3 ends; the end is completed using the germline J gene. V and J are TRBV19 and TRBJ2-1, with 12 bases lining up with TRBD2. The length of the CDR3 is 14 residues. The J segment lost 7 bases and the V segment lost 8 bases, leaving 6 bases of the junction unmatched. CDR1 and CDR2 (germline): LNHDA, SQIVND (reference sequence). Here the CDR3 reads CASRPSGRVNEQFF. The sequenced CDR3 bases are TGTGCCAGTCGCCCTAGCGGGAGGGTTAATGAG.

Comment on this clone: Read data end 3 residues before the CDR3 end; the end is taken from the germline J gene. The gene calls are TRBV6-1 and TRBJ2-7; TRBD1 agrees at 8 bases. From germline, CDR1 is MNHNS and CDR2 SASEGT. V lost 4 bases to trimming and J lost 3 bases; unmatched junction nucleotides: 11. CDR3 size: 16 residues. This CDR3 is CASSAGQGLAYYEQYF. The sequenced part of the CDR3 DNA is TGTGCCAGCAGTGCCGGACAGGGCCTAGCGTACTACGAG.

CDR3 DNA, as far as it was read: TGTGCCAGCAGCCCGGGGGTAGGACCTGGCACTGAA. Amino acids: CASSPGVGPGTE. The CDR3 as a whole reads CASSPGVGPGTEAFF. The rearrangement uses TRBV7-9 and TRBJ1-1; perhaps TRBD1 as D (5 bases). Read data end 3 residues before the CDR3 end; the end is taken from the germline J gene. CDR1 and CDR2 (germline): SEHNR, FQNEAQ (reference sequence). This CDR3 is built from 15 residues. The V end was cut by 5 bases, the J end by 4 bases, with 17 bases between.

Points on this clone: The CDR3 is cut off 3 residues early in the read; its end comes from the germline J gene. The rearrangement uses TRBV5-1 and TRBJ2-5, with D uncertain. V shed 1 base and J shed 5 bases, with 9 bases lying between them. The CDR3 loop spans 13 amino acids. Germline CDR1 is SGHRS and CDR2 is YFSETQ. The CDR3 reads CASSLRGGETQYF. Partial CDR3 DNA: TGCGCCAGCAGCTTGCGCGGTGGGGAGACC.

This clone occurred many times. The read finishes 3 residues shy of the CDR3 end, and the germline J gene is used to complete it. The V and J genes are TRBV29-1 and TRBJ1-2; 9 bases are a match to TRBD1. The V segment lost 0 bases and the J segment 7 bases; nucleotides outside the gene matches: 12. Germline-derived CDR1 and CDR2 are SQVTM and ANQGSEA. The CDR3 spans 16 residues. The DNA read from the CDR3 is TGCAGCGTTGAAGATCTTATGGGACAGGGAGCGAGTGGC. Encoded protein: CSVEDLMGQGASG. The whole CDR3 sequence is CSVEDLMGQGASGYTF.

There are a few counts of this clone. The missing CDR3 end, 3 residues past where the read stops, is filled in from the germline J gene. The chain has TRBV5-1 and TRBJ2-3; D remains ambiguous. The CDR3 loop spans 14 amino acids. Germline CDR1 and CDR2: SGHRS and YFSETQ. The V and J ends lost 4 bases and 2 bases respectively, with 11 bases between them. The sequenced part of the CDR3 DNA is TGCGCCAGCAGCATTGGTGTAGCCACAGATACG. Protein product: CASSIGVATDT. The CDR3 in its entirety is CASSIGVATDTQYF.

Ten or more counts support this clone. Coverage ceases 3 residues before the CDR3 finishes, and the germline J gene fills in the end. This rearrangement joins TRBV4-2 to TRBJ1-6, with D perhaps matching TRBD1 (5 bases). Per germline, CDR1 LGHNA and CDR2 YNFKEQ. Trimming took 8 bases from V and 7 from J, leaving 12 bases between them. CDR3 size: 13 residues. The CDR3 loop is CASGPGLNSPLHF. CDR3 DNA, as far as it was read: TGTGCCAGCGGGCCAGGGTTGAATTCACCC.

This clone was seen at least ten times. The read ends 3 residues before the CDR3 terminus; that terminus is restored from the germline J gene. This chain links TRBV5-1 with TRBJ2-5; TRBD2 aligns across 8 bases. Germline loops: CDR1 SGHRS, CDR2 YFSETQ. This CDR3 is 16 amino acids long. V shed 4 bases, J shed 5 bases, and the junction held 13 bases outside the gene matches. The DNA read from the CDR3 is TGCGCCAGCAGCCCGGGGGGGACACCCAGGGGTGAGACC. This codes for CASSPGGTPRGET. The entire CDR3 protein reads CASSPGGTPRGETQYF.

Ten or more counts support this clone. Partial CDR3 DNA: TGTGCCAGCAGCTTGCCAAACGGGTCG. It translates to CASSLPNGS. The whole CDR3 protein reads CASSLPNGSQYF. The chain carries TRBV7-2 and TRBJ2-3; D call uncertain. The read halts 3 residues ahead of the CDR3 end, with the missing end drawn from the germline J gene. CDR3 length equals 12 residues. The germline V gene has CDR1 SGHTA and CDR2 FQGNSA.

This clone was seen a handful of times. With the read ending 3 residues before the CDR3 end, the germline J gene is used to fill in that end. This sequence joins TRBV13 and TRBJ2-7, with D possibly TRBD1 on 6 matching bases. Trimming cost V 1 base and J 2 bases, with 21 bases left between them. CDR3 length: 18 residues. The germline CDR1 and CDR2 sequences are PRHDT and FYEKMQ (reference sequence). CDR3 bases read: TGTGCCAGCAGCTTAGAATTTCGTATGAGGGACACAGCCTACGAG. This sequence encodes CASSLEFRMRDTAYE. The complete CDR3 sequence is CASSLEFRMRDTAYEQYF.

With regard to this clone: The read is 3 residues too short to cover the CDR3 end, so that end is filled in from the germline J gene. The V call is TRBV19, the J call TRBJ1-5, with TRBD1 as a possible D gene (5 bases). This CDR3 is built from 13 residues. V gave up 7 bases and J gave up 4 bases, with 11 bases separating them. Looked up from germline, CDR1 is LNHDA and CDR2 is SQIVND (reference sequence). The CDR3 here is CASNRRENQPQHF. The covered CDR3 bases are TGTGCCAGTAACCGCAGGGAGAATCAGCCC. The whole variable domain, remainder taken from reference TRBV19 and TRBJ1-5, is DGGITQSPKYLFRKEGQNVTLSCEQNLNHDAMYWYRQDPGQGLRLIYYSQIVNDFQKGDIAEGYSVSREKKESFPLTVTSAQKNPTAFYLCASNRRENQPQHFGDGTRLSIL.